This TCR beta chain was sequenced in a study of cytomegalovirus exposure and HLA in healthy donors. Study in general: The 110 or so validation repertoires were produced on the same platform as the roughly 660 repertoires of the first cohort. This was reported in a later analysis.

A note on this clone: The antigen is undetermined.

V lost 5 bases and J 0 bases, leaving 14 bases between the germline ends. CDR3 length: 15 amino acids. Germline V lookup: CDR1 SGHNT, CDR2 YYREEE (reference sequence). Points from the study as a whole: Most TCR sequences proved rare, with some public TCRs found in many donors. According to the study, approximately 150 TCR beta chains were cytomegalovirus-associated.

The data were produced by immunoSEQ multiplex PCR, yet TCRdb's version contains in-frame clones alone and is incomplete. The table has approximately 220,000 clones, around four fifths seen once. The receptor comes from a young woman in good health and CMV-seropositive. The chain recombines TRBV5-4 with TRBJ1-1, with D maybe TRBD1 (6 bases). The specimen was PBMCs. The CDR3 reads CASSRGGRVNTEAFF. CDR3 nucleotides: TGTGCCAGCAGTCGAGGGGGTAGAGTGAACACTGAAGCTTTCTTT.